This entry lists 16 T cell receptor beta chains sequenced from one sample in a study of blood T cell repertoires in COVID-19. Sequencing used immunoSEQ multiplex PCR; TCRdb keeps in-frame clones, though not all of them. In the table there are approximately 430,000 clones, roughly 90% of which are singletons. Specimen: peripheral blood. The receptor source for this set is a woman in her 30s with active or convalescent COVID-19.

The chain joins TRBV27 to TRBJ2-1, with TRBD1 matching 8 bases. The CDR3 is 16 residues long. CDR1 is MNHEY and CDR2 is SMNVEV in the germline V gene (reference sequence). V shed 8 bases and J 4 bases; nucleotides not matched to a gene: 13. For the CDR3, the DNA is TGTGCCAGCGAACCGGTTGGACAGGGATATTACAATGAGCAGTTCTTC. This translates into CASEPVGQGYYNEQFF.

The V call is TRBV7-2, the J call TRBJ2-5, with D perhaps TRBD2 (5 bases). V lost 8 bases and J lost 2, with 15 bases in between. Germline assignment: CDR1 SGHTA and CDR2 FQGNSA. This CDR3 spans 14 amino acids. CDR3 in DNA: TGTGCCAGCTCGCGGGTGGGAGAGCAAGAGACCCAGTACTTC. Its protein is CASSRVGEQETQYF.

This clone was seen just once. The V gene is TRBV4-2, the J gene TRBJ2-7; 9 bases are shared with TRBD1. CDR3 length: 15 amino acids. Germline V gives CDR1 LGHNA, CDR2 YNFKEQ. V gave up 4 bases and J gave up 2 bases; unmatched junction bases: 6. The CDR3 loop is CASSPGQGKPYEQYF. In DNA form, the CDR3 reads TGTGCCAGCAGCCCCGGACAGGGGAAGCCCTACGAGCAGTACTTC.

The chain recombines TRBV27 with TRBJ1-2, with 10 positions matching TRBD1. The junction had 9 bases not matched to a gene; V was cut back by 5 bases and J by 9 bases. Germline V gene lookup returns CDR1 MNHEY and CDR2 SMNVEV (reference sequence). The CDR3 consists of 14 residues. CDR3 nucleotides: TGTGCCAGCAGTCACCGGGACAGGGGCGTGAGCTACACCTTC. The encoded protein is CASSHRDRGVSYTF.

The CDR3 DNA is TGTGCCAGTAGGAGCGGGGGCCCCAATCAGCCCCAGCATTTT. The encoded protein is CASRSGGPNQPQHF. The chain combines TRBV19 with TRBJ1-5, with D tentatively TRBD1 (6 bases). The V end was cut by 6 bases, the J end by 3 bases, with 12 bases between. The germline CDR1 and CDR2 sequences are LNHDA and SQIVND (reference sequence). The CDR3 sequence is 14 residues long.

This chain links TRBV7-2 with TRBJ2-1; TRBD2 aligns across 12 bases. This CDR3 has 16 amino acids. Germline-derived CDR1 and CDR2 are SGHTA and FQGNSA. Trimming cost V 5 bases and J 7 bases; bases outside gene matches: 9. As DNA, the CDR3 is TGTGCCAGCAGCCAAGTGGCTACTAGCGGGAGGAATGAGCAGTTCTTC. Encoded protein: CASSQVATSGRNEQFF.

The chain is built from TRBV6-5 and TRBJ2-1; 7 bases are shared with TRBD2. The CDR3 runs to 14 residues. Germline V gene data show CDR1 as MNHEY and CDR2 as SVGAGI. V was pared by 2 bases and J by 8 bases, with 6 bases of the junction left unmatched. Here the CDR3 reads CASSYGAAGDEQFF. The CDR3 DNA follows: TGTGCCAGCAGTTACGGTGCGGCGGGGGATGAGCAGTTCTTC.

The chain joins TRBV7-9 to TRBJ1-1; D perhaps matches TRBD1 (6 bases). The CDR3 length is 13 residues. V was pared by 6 bases and J by 7 bases, with 15 bases between. Germline lookup yields CDR1 SEHNR and CDR2 FQNEAQ (reference sequence). The CDR3 coding sequence is TGTGCCAGCAGACCCAACAGGGCGGATGAAGCTTTCTTT. Translating gives CASRPNRADEAFF.

V and J are TRBV27 and TRBJ1-5; 7 nucleotides align to TRBD1. In germline, CDR1 is MNHEY, CDR2 SMNVEV (reference sequence). This CDR3 contains 13 residues. With 6 bases clipped from V and 5 bases from J, the junction kept 4 bases outside the gene matches. This chain's CDR3 is CASSRQGHQPQHF. Written as DNA, the CDR3 is TGTGCCAGCAGCCGACAGGGACATCAGCCCCAGCATTTT.

This chain connects TRBV18 to TRBJ1-1; 8 bases map to TRBD1. Germline trimming cut 3 bases from V and 0 bases from J; bases unmatched to any gene: 6. CDR1 KGHSH and CDR2 LQKENI come from the germline V gene. This CDR3 is built from 16 residues. The CDR3 DNA reads TGTGCCAGCTCACCCCGGGACAGGCACTTGAACACTGAAGCTTTCTTT. Protein product: CASSPRDRHLNTEAFF. Filled out from reference TRBV18 and TRBJ1-1, the complete variable domain reads NAGVMQNPRHLVRRRGQEARLRCSPMKGHSHVYWYRQLPEEGLKFMVYLQKENIIDESGMPKERFSAEFPKEGPSILRIQQVVRGDSAAYFCASSPRDRHLNTEAFFGQGTRLTVV.

The CDR3 DNA follows: TGTGCCAGCAGTCCACGGGGGTACAATCAGCCCCAGCATTTT. Translation gives CASSPRGYNQPQHF. This chain uses TRBV6-5 with TRBJ1-5; maybe TRBD1 (5 bases). The CDR3 is 14 residues long. Trimming removed 5 bases from V and 3 bases from J, with 11 bases in between. Germline CDR1 MNHEY, CDR2 SVGAGI.

The chain employs TRBV18 and TRBJ2-2, with D tentatively TRBD1 (6 bases). Germline CDR1 KGHSH, CDR2 LQKENI. The CDR3 has 15 residues. V lost 0 bases and J lost 6, with 11 bases in between. The CDR3 protein is CASSPPRGAAGELFF. The CDR3 DNA sequence: TGTGCCAGCTCACCACCCAGGGGCGCGGCCGGGGAGCTGTTTTTT.

This chain uses TRBV5-6 with TRBJ2-2, with D perhaps TRBD2 (5 bases). With 1 base removed from V and 1 base from J, the gap between germline ends came to 8 bases. This CDR3 spans 15 amino acids. Germline CDR1 reads SGHDT; CDR2 reads YYEEEE. The CDR3 protein is CASSLWAGNTGELFF. The CDR3 DNA reads as TGTGCCAGCAGCTTGTGGGCGGGGAACACCGGGGAGCTGTTTTTT.

V is TRBV5-1 and J is TRBJ2-1, with D possibly TRBD2 on 5 matching bases. This CDR3 is 18 amino acids long. Germline CDR1 is SGHRS and CDR2 is YFSETQ. Deletions cut 0 bases from V and 4 bases from J, with 20 bases between. For the CDR3, the DNA is TGCGCCAGCAGCTTGGCCATCGGGATAGGAACTAAATACAATGAGCAGTTCTTC. Translation: CASSLAIGIGTKYNEQFF.

V is TRBV6-1 and J is TRBJ1-4; TRBD1 agrees at 9 bases. V shed 1 base, J shed 5 bases, and the junction held 8 bases outside the gene matches. CDR1 MNHNS and CDR2 SASEGT come from the germline V gene. The CDR3 sequence is 17 residues long. The CDR3 here is CASSEVSGTGFNEKLFF. In DNA form, the CDR3 reads TGTGCCAGCAGTGAAGTCTCCGGGACAGGGTTCAATGAAAAACTGTTTTTT.

This chain connects TRBV29-1 to TRBJ1-3; D unresolved. Between the trimmed V and J ends, which lost 3 bases and 1 base, there was a span of 10 bases. Germline V lookup: CDR1 SQVTM, CDR2 ANQGSEA. The CDR3 spans 14 residues. The CDR3 DNA follows: TGCAGCGTTGATGGAGGGATATCTGGAAACACCATATATTTT. Its protein is CSVDGGISGNTIYF. The full variable domain, its missing parts supplied by reference TRBV29-1 and TRBJ1-3, is SAVISQKPSRDICQRGTSLTIQCQVDSQVTMMFWYRQQPGQSLTLIATANQGSEATYESGFVIDKFPISRPNLTFSTLTVSNMSPEDSSIYLCSVDGGISGNTIYFGEGSWLTVV.